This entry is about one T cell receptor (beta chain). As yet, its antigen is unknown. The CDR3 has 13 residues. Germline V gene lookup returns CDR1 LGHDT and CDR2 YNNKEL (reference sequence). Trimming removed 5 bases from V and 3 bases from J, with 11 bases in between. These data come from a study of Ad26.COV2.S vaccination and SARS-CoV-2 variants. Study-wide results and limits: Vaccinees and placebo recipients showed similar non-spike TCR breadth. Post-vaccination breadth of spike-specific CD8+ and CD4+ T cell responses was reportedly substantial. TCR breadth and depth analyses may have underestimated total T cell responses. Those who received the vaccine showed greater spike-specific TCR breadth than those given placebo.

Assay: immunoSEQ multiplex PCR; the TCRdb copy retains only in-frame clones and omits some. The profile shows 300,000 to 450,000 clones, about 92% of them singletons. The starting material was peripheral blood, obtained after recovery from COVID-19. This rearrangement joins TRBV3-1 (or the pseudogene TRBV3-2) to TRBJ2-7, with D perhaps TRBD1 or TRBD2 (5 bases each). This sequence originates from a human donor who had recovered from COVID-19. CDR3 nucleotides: TGTGCCAGCAGCTGGGGGACGAACTACGAGCAGTACTTC. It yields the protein CASSWGTNYEQYF.